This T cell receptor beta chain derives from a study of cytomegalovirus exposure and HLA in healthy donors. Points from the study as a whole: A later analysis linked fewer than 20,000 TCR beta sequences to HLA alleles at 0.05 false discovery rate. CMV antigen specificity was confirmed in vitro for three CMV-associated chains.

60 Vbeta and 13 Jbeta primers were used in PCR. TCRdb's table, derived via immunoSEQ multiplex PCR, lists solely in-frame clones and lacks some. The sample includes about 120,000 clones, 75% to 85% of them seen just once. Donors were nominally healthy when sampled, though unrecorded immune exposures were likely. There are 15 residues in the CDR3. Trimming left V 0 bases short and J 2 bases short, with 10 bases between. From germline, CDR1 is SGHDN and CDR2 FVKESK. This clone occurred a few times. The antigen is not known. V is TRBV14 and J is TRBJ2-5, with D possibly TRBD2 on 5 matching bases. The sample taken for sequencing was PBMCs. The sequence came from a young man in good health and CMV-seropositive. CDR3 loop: CASSQELRGQETQYF. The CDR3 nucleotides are TGTGCCAGCAGCCAAGAACTCAGAGGGCAAGAGACCCAGTACTTC. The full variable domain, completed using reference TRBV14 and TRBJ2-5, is EAGVTQFPSHSVIEKGQTVTLRCDPISGHDNLYWYRRVMGKEIKFLLHFVKESKQDESGMPNNRFLAERTGGTYSTLKVQPAELEDSGVYFCASSQELRGQETQYFGPGTRLLVL.